This is a list of T cell receptor beta chains from one sample in a study of vaccination effects on CD4 cells after COVID-19. The protocol was immunoSEQ multiplex PCR, while the TCRdb copy is restricted to in-frame clones and leaves out a portion. Here the sample spans about 54,000 clones, 75% to 90% being singletons. Their antigens remain unidentified. The specimen comprised CD4+ T cells from PBMCs cultured with HCoV-229E spike peptides, sampled before COVID-19 vaccination. All receptors derive from a human donor who received a COVID-19 vaccine. Each CDR3 is given with its conserved first and last residue. A D gene is named only where the DNA matches it firmly. Only some rows state a clone size, as once, few, many or a class for expanded clones.

-	once	TRBV12-3/TRBV12-4	TRBJ1-1	CASRSGYTEAFF	TGTGCCAGCAGAAGCGGGTACACTGAAGCTTTCTTT
-	-	TRBV3-1/TRBV3-2	TRBJ2-3	CASSLLAGSDTQYF	TGTGCCAGCAGCCTGCTGGCGGGATCGGATACGCAGTATTTT
TRBD2	-	TRBV20-1	TRBJ2-3	CSASISGGIDTQYF	TGCAGTGCTAGTATTAGCGGGGGCATAGATACGCAGTATTTT
TRBD1	-	TRBV27	TRBJ1-2	CASSSYRQGGYGYTF	TGTGCCAGCAGTTCCTACAGACAGGGTGGCTATGGCTACACCTTC
-	-	TRBV30	TRBJ2-3	CAWSVSGADTQYF	TGTGCCTGGAGTGTATCAGGGGCAGATACGCAGTATTTT
-	-	TRBV28	TRBJ1-1	CASSLGGTFGTEAFF	TGTGCCAGCAGTTTAGGGGGGACCTTTGGCACTGAAGCTTTCTTT
TRBD1	-	TRBV5-6	TRBJ2-5	CASKWTGQETQYF	TGTGCCAGCAAATGGACAGGGCAAGAGACCCAGTACTTC
TRBD2	-	TRBV19	TRBJ2-5	CASSIGGRGAPETQYF	TGTGCCAGTAGTATAGGGGGGCGGGGGGCCCCAGAGACCCAGTACTTC
-	-	TRBV6-2/TRBV6-3	TRBJ2-5	CASSFPPGVRGYQETQYF	TGTGCCAGCAGTTTCCCTCCAGGGGTTCGGGGTTACCAAGAGACCCAGTACTTC
TRBD2	-	TRBV25-1	TRBJ2-5	CASSDTSGEWETQYF	TGTGCCAGCAGTGACACTAGCGGGGAGTGGGAGACCCAGTACTTC
TRBD2	few	TRBV24-1	TRBJ2-1	CATQGTSGVSYNEQFF	TGTGCCACCCAAGGGACTAGCGGGGTTTCCTACAATGAGCAGTTCTTC
TRBD1	-	TRBV24-1	TRBJ2-2	CATSDNRGQGRLLSNTGELFF	TGTGCCACCAGTGACAACCGAGGACAGGGGCGCCTCCTATCGAACACCGGGGAGCTGTTTTTT
TRBD1	-	TRBV5-1	TRBJ1-2	CASSPQGQGLYYGYTF	TGCGCCAGCAGCCCACAAGGACAGGGCTTATACTATGGCTACACCTTC
-	-	TRBV6-5	TRBJ1-4	CASRRRTEEKLFF	TGTGCCAGCAGACGCCGGACAGAAGAAAAACTGTTTTTT
TRBD2	-	TRBV24-1	TRBJ2-5	CATSFQRGGLETQYF	TGTGCCACCAGTTTCCAGCGGGGGGGATTGGAGACCCAGTACTTC
-	once	TRBV3-1/TRBV3-2	TRBJ1-1	CASSFASFRGEAFF	TGTGCCAGCAGTTTCGCTTCATTCAGGGGTGAAGCTTTCTTT
-	-	TRBV5-1	TRBJ2-2	CASSSDRLGGELFF	TGCGCCAGCAGCTCTGACAGGTTGGGCGGGGAGCTGTTTTTT
-	-	TRBV24-1	TRBJ1-2	CATSDSGQSYGYTF	TGTGCCACCAGTGATTCTGGACAGAGCTATGGCTACACCTTC
-	-	TRBV2	TRBJ1-1	CASIQDLNTEAFF	TGTGCCAGCATTCAAGACCTGAACACTGAAGCTTTCTTT
TRBD1	-	TRBV10-3	TRBJ1-2	CAITVTGSGGGYTF	TGTGCCATCACAGTGACAGGGAGTGGTGGTGGCTACACCTTC
TRBD1	-	TRBV19	TRBJ2-5	CASRGTVQETQYF	TGTGCCAGTAGAGGGACAGTCCAAGAGACCCAGTACTTC
-	-	TRBV6-5	TRBJ2-5	CASSYDSGQETQYF	TGTGCCAGCAGTTACGACAGTGGGCAAGAGACCCAGTACTTC
-	-	TRBV19	TRBJ2-1	CASRQGNYNEQFF	TGTGCCAGTAGACAGGGTAATTACAATGAGCAGTTCTTC
TRBD1	-	TRBV11-2	TRBJ1-1	CASSSTYRGSTEAFF	TGTGCCAGCAGCTCCACTTACAGGGGATCCACTGAAGCTTTCTTT
-	-	TRBV15	TRBJ1-1	CATSRDAGPTEAFF	TGTGCCACCAGCAGAGACGCAGGGCCCACTGAAGCTTTCTTT
-	-	TRBV24-1	TRBJ2-1	CATSDPGDSYNEQFF	TGTGCCACCAGTGACCCAGGGGACTCCTACAATGAGCAGTTCTTC
-	few	TRBV7-2	TRBJ1-6	CASSLAAIPPLHF	TGTGCCAGCAGCTTAGCGGCGATCCCACCCCTCCACTTT
-	-	TRBV2	TRBJ2-1	CASSAMGAGDNEQFF	TGTGCCAGCAGTGCCATGGGGGCCGGTGACAATGAGCAGTTCTTC
TRBD1	-	TRBV6-6	TRBJ2-3	CASSRTSTGASTDTQYF	TGTGCCAGCAGTCGTACCTCGACAGGGGCCTCCACAGATACGCAGTATTTT
-	-	TRBV7-2	TRBJ2-5	CASSLRASQETQYF	TGTGCCAGCAGCTTAAGGGCTAGCCAAGAGACCCAGTACTTC
-	few	TRBV9	TRBJ2-3	CASSVWTNTDTQYF	TGTGCCAGCAGCGTGTGGACAAACACAGATACGCAGTATTTT
-	-	TRBV9	TRBJ2-2	CASSVVPGPNTGELFF	TGTGCCAGCAGCGTAGTGCCCGGCCCGAACACCGGGGAGCTGTTTTTT
TRBD1	-	TRBV7-2	TRBJ2-4	CASSRTGQKNIQYF	TGTGCCAGCAGTCGAACGGGACAGAAAAACATTCAGTACTTC
TRBD1	-	TRBV30	TRBJ1-1	CAWSVFNRGTGAFF	TGTGCCTGGAGTGTATTCAACAGGGGAACTGGAGCTTTCTTT
TRBD1	-	TRBV5-4	TRBJ2-5	CASSLRGQGEGETQYF	TGTGCCAGCAGCTTGAGGGGACAGGGGGAGGGAGAGACCCAGTACTTC
-	-	TRBV24-1	TRBJ2-1	CATQQSSYNEQFF	TGTGCCACACAACAGAGCTCCTACAATGAGCAGTTCTTC
-	-	TRBV10-3	TRBJ2-5	CAISEYGGETQYF	TGTGCCATCAGTGAATATGGTGGGGAGACCCAGTACTTC
-	-	TRBV9	TRBJ1-1	CASSARAGPSMNTEAFF	TGTGCCAGCAGCGCCAGGGCCGGACCTTCGATGAACACTGAAGCTTTCTTT
-	few	TRBV7-2	TRBJ1-2	CASSLTGSLAYGYTF	TGTGCCAGCAGCTTAACAGGGAGCTTGGCCTATGGCTACACCTTC
-	few	TRBV19	TRBJ1-5	CASSIDYTKGSNQPQHF	TGTGCCAGTAGTATTGACTACACGAAAGGGTCCAATCAGCCCCAGCATTTT
TRBD1	-	TRBV6-1	TRBJ1-6	CASSVPGQGILGDSPLHF	TGTGCCAGCAGTGTACCGGGACAGGGGATCCTTGGGGATTCACCCCTCCACTTT
-	-	TRBV6-5	TRBJ1-2	CASRLGSYGYTF	TGTGCCAGCAGATTAGGAAGCTATGGCTACACCTTC
-	-	TRBV3-1/TRBV3-2	TRBJ1-4	CASTSSTTNEKLFF	TGTGCCAGCACCTCGTCAACAACTAATGAAAAACTGTTTTTT
-	-	TRBV18	TRBJ1-1	CASSTGLGTEAFF	TGTGCCAGCTCAACAGGGTTAGGCACTGAAGCTTTCTTT
-	-	TRBV25-1	TRBJ1-1	CASSEDPWVGVNTEAFF	TGTGCCAGCAGTGAAGACCCTTGGGTCGGAGTAAACACTGAAGCTTTCTTT
-	-	TRBV24-1	TRBJ2-2	CATQSHTSTGELFF	TGTGCCACCCAATCCCACACAAGCACCGGGGAGCTGTTTTTT
-	-	TRBV5-1	TRBJ1-3	CASSLGTGNTIYF	TGCGCCAGCAGCTTGGGGACAGGAAACACCATATATTTT
-	-	TRBV19	TRBJ1-4	CAANRDTTCPTNEKLFF	TGTGCCGCAAACCGGGACACCACTTGTCCAACTAATGAAAAACTGTTTTTT
-	-	TRBV5-6	TRBJ1-5	CASSSSKTGNSNQPQHF	TGTGCCAGCAGCTCTAGTAAGACTGGGAATAGCAATCAGCCCCAGCATTTT
TRBD1	-	TRBV30	TRBJ2-1	CAWGTGKGYNEQFF	TGTGCCTGGGGGACAGGGAAGGGCTACAATGAGCAGTTCTTC
-	-	TRBV21-1	TRBJ1-2	CASSGNGSDPTPHGYTF	TGTGCCAGCAGCGGAAACGGCTCAGATCCTACCCCACATGGCTACACCTTC
TRBD1	-	TRBV7-3	TRBJ2-2	CASSLNTGVVGELFF	TGTGCCAGCAGCTTAAATACAGGGGTCGTCGGGGAGCTGTTTTTT
-	-	TRBV9	TRBJ1-3	CASSPRGGAGGNTIYF	TGTGCCAGCAGCCCGAGAGGAGGGGCCGGTGGAAACACCATATATTTT
-	few	TRBV2	TRBJ1-2	CASIPANYGYTF	TGTGCCAGCATCCCCGCGAACTATGGCTACACCTTC
-	-	TRBV12-3/TRBV12-4	TRBJ1-1	CASSLVAEFEAFF	TGTGCCAGCAGTTTAGTGGCGGAGTTTGAAGCTTTCTTT